Listed here are 32 T cell receptor beta chains from one sample, sequenced in a study of T cells in Graves' hyperthyroidism and ophthalmopathy. Using RNA transcripts as the source, TCR beta CDR3 regions were amplified. The HTBI set primed first-round TCR CDR3 RT-PCR. In TCRdb, the multiplex PCR reads were re-called with MiXCR into one record per CDR3 protein. The data contain 500,000 to 600,000 distinct CDR3 sequences, about 20% of them singletons. The sample comprised blood. These receptor sequences come from a man aged 35 to 55 with Graves' ophthalmopathy.

A few counts support this clonotype. The CDR3 nucleotides are TGTGCCAGCAGCTTATTAGGCGAAGACGAGCAGTACTTC. Its protein is CASSLLGEDEQYF. The chain combines TRBV7-6 with TRBJ2-7; no firm D call. This CDR3 has 13 residues. Germline V lookup: CDR1 SGHVS, CDR2 FNYEAQ. V lost 2 bases, J lost 5 bases, and 10 bases lay in between.

This clonotype was recorded a few times. The genes are TRBV20-1 and TRBJ2-2; D is unclear. CDR3 length: 12 residues. V was pared by 6 bases and J by 4 bases, with 9 bases between. Germline V CDR1 and CDR2: DFQATT, SNEGSKA (reference sequence). The CDR3 region has the DNA TGCAGTGCCCCCTCCGGCACCGGGGAGCTGTTTTTT. Translation gives CSAPSGTGELFF.

The chain joins TRBV28 to TRBJ2-3; 9 positions agree with TRBD2. The CDR3 is made up of 16 amino acids. V was clipped by 3 bases and J by 5 bases; unmatched bases: 9. Germline lookup yields CDR1 MDHEN and CDR2 SYDVKM. CDR3 in amino acids: CASSLAAAGGLDTQYF. The CDR3, as DNA: TGTGCCAGCAGTTTGGCGGCGGCGGGAGGGCTAGATACGCAGTATTTT.

This clonotype came up many times. The V and J genes are TRBV27 and TRBJ2-5; no reliable D call. Germline CDR1 and CDR2: MNHEY and SMNVEV (reference sequence). Trimming left V 3 bases short and J 0 bases short, with 8 bases between. CDR3 size: 14 residues. CDR3 sequence (DNA): TGTGCCAGCAGTTTTGGGCGGAACCAAGAGACCCAGTACTTC. It is translated as CASSFGRNQETQYF.

Many counts were recorded for this clonotype. This rearrangement joins TRBV28 to TRBJ2-7, with D maybe TRBD2 (5 bases). The V end was cut by 2 bases, the J end by 3 bases, with 8 bases between. The CDR3 sequence is 13 residues long. The V gene's germline CDR1 is MDHEN and CDR2 SYDVKM. The CDR3 DNA sequence: TGTGCCAGCAGTTTACGGGGTTACTACGAGCAGTACTTC. It specifies CASSLRGYYEQYF.

This clonotype was observed at least ten times. The gene calls are TRBV2 and TRBJ2-4, with D hard to call. Germline-derived CDR1 and CDR2 are SNHLY and FYNNEI. The CDR3 loop spans 13 amino acids. V was cut by 5 bases and J by 7 bases, with 12 bases left in between. CDR3: CASSTDNGNIQYF. The CDR3 region has the DNA TGTGCCAGCAGTACGGATAATGGGAACATTCAGTACTTC.

This clonotype was counted ten times or more. This rearrangement joins TRBV12-3 or TRBV12-4 to TRBJ1-5, with 8 bases that match TRBD1. V lost 11 bases, J lost 4 bases, and 7 bases stayed unmatched. The CDR3 sequence is 13 residues long. DNA of the CDR3: TGTGCCTCCAACACAGGGGGGAATCAGCCCCAGCATTTT. Its translation is CASNTGGNQPQHF.

This clonotype showed up just a few times. CDR3 sequence reads: CASSLANGETQYF. The DNA of the CDR3 is TGTGCCAGCAGCTTAGCTAACGGAGAGACCCAGTACTTC. This chain joins TRBV7-9 and TRBJ2-5; no clear D. Trimming took 0 bases from V and 4 from J, leaving 6 bases between them. The CDR3 runs to 13 residues. The V gene's germline CDR1 is SEHNR and CDR2 FQNEAQ (reference sequence).

In its sample, this clonotype was seen a few times. The rearrangement joins TRBV20-1 to TRBJ2-2; TRBD2 matches at 9 bases. Looked up from germline, CDR1 is DFQATT and CDR2 is SNEGSKA (reference sequence). J was trimmed by 5 bases and V by 0 bases; bases with no gene match: 16. This CDR3 is built from 19 residues. CDR3 DNA sequence: TGCAGTGCTAGAGATGGCGGGGGGGCTGGGCTAAGGTTGACCGGGGAGCTGTTTTTT. It encodes CSARDGGGAGLRLTGELFF.

The chain is built from TRBV28 and TRBJ1-6; D uncertain. Trimming pared 5 bases from V and 12 bases from J, leaving 14 bases between. The CDR3 spans 13 residues. Germline CDR1 is MDHEN and CDR2 is SYDVKM. The CDR3 spells CASSLLGVIPLHF. CDR3 in DNA: TGTGCCAGCAGTCTACTCGGCGTAATACCCCTCCACTTT.

This clonotype came up a few times. The V gene is TRBV6-1, the J gene TRBJ1-2; D is ambiguous. The CDR3 length is 14 residues. The germline V and J ends were trimmed by 7 bases and 2 bases, with 14 bases remaining between them. Germline loops: CDR1 MNHNS, CDR2 SASEGT. In DNA, the CDR3 is TGTGCCAGCACCAGGTCTCAAGCCAACTATGGCTACACCTTC. Its protein product is CASTRSQANYGYTF.

The gene calls are TRBV7-2 and TRBJ1-3; D possibly corresponds to TRBD1 (5 bases). Per the germline V gene, CDR1 is SGHTA and CDR2 is FQGNSA. Trimming stripped 5 bases from V and 0 bases from J, with 8 bases between. CDR3 length: 14 residues. In DNA form, the CDR3 reads TGTGCCAGCAGCAGACAGAGCTCTGGAAACACCATATATTTT. Encoded protein: CASSRQSSGNTIYF.

This clonotype has at least ten counts. V gene TRBV12-3 or TRBV12-4 combines with J gene TRBJ2-7; possible D gene TRBD1, 6 bases. The ends were cut back, 2 bases at V and 3 bases at J, with 14 bases in the middle. The CDR3 sequence is 15 residues long. The CDR3 region is CASSLFPGDGYEQYF. The DNA for the CDR3 is TGTGCCAGCAGTTTATTCCCAGGGGATGGCTACGAGCAGTACTTC.

This clonotype came up once. The chain uses TRBV14 and TRBJ1-2; TRBD1 aligns across 7 bases. The CDR3 has 15 residues. Germline V gene lookup returns CDR1 SGHDN and CDR2 FVKESK. The V and J ends lost 4 bases and 7 bases, in that order; junction bases with no gene match: 12. The DNA of the CDR3 is TGTGCCAGCAGCCCCCGGGCACAGGGGCCAATTGGCTACACCTTC. Translation: CASSPRAQGPIGYTF.

In this sample, this clonotype turned up many times. The chain employs TRBV28 and TRBJ2-7; D could derive from TRBD1 or TRBD2 (5 bases each). Trimming stripped 5 bases from V and 7 bases from J, with 24 bases between. CDR1 MDHEN and CDR2 SYDVKM come from the germline V gene. The CDR3 has 16 amino acids. CDR3 sequence (DNA): TGTGCCAGCAGTACATATGCCGGGACGGAGACCTTAGAGCAGTACTTC. As protein: CASSTYAGTETLEQYF.

The CDR3 spells CASSYSRTTYGYTF. In nucleotides, the CDR3 is TGTGCCAGCAGTTACTCTCGGACAACTTATGGCTACACCTTC. The genes are TRBV6-9 and TRBJ1-2, with TRBD1 as a possible D gene (5 bases). From germline, CDR1 is MNHGY and CDR2 SVAAGI. The CDR3 has 14 amino acids. Deletions cut 3 bases from V and 5 bases from J, with 13 bases between.

Regarding this clonotype: This sequence may be a read error, since a much larger clone differs from it by one base. The V gene is TRBV18, the J gene TRBJ2-5; no reliable D call. Germline-derived CDR1 and CDR2 are KGHSH and LQKENI. This CDR3 region has 13 residues. Trimming removed 0 bases at V and 2 bases at J, with 4 bases between. The CDR3 loop is CASSPPWQETQYF. CDR3 nucleotide sequence: TGTGCCAGCTCACCACCGTGGCAAGAGACCCAGTACTTC. Full variable domain (remainder filled in from reference TRBV18 and TRBJ2-5): NAGVMQNPRHLVRRRGQEARLRCSPMKGHSHVYWYRQLPEEGLKFMVYLQKENIIDESGMPKERFSAEFPKEGPSILRIQQVVRGDSAAYFCASSPPWQETQYFGPGTRLLVL.

V usage is TRBV4-1 and J usage is TRBJ2-1; D ambiguous. The CDR3 sequence is 14 residues long. The V gene's germline CDR1 is MGHRA and CDR2 YSYEKL. Trimming pared 0 bases from V and 12 bases from J, leaving 15 bases between. Here the CDR3 reads CASSQEGGILGQFF. Written as DNA, the CDR3 is TGCGCCAGCAGCCAAGAGGGCGGAATACTGGGGCAGTTCTTC.

This clonotype was picked up many times. V is TRBV2 and J is TRBJ2-3, with TRBD1 matching 9 bases. The CDR3 extends over 12 amino acids. The J segment lost 14 bases and the V segment lost 1 base, leaving 4 bases of the junction unmatched. Germline CDR1 reads SNHLY; CDR2 reads FYNNEI. In DNA form, the CDR3 reads TGTGCCAGCAGTGAAGGGACAGGGGCGCGGTATTTT. Its protein product is CASSEGTGARYF.

The chain combines TRBV9 with TRBJ2-1; D perhaps matches TRBD1 (5 bases). Germline V lookup: CDR1 SGDLS, CDR2 YYNGEE. CDR3 length: 16 residues. V lost 0 bases to trimming and J lost 7 bases, with 17 bases between them. This CDR3 reads CASSVDARGTWNEQFF. The CDR3 nucleotides are TGTGCCAGCAGCGTAGACGCAAGGGGCACTTGGAATGAGCAGTTCTTC.

Note on this clonotype: The junction shows a germline mismatch at one end, possibly a read error. This chain connects TRBV6-2 or TRBV6-3 to TRBJ2-6; D could derive from TRBD1 or TRBD2 (5 bases each). This CDR3 comprises 17 residues. Germline-derived CDR1 and CDR2 are MNHEY and SVGEGT. The CDR3 loop reads CASSYLLREPGANALTF. CDR3 nucleotides: TGTGCCAGCAGTTACTTACTCAGGGAGCCTGGGGCCAACGCCCTGACTTTC.

The table lists this clonotype with many counts. J is TRBJ1-5 and V is TRBV12-3 or TRBV12-4; 9 bases align to TRBD1. This CDR3 is built from 15 residues. The V and J ends lost 4 bases and 7 bases, in that order; junction bases with no gene match: 8. CDR3: CASSSPNRGHQPQHF. The CDR3 DNA follows: TGTGCCAGCAGTTCGCCTAACAGGGGGCACCAGCCCCAGCATTTT.

This clonotype was found many times. The chain carries TRBV7-9 and TRBJ2-2, with 13 bases that match TRBD2. The germline CDR1 and CDR2 sequences are SEHNR and FQNEAQ (reference sequence). The CDR3 is 16 amino acids. The trim removed 8 bases at V and 6 bases at J, leaving 9 bases unmatched. CDR3 in DNA: TGTGCCAGCCTCATCTGGACTAGCGGGAGATCCGGGGAGCTGTTTTTT. Encoded protein: CASLIWTSGRSGELFF. The full variable domain, rest sourced from reference TRBV7-9 and TRBJ2-2, is DTGVSQNPRHKITKRGQNVTFRCDPISEHNRLYWYRQTLGQGPEFLTYFQNEAQLEKSRLLSDRFSAERPKGSFSTLEIQRTEQGDSAMYLCASLIWTSGRSGELFFGEGSRLTVL.

As concerns this clonotype: This may come from a read error, since a much larger clone is one base off. The chain links TRBV30 to TRBJ2-3; 10 bases are a match to TRBD1. The CDR3 totals 14 residues. J gave up 2 bases and V 5 bases, and 4 bases lay outside the gene matches. Germline CDR1 is GTSNPN and CDR2 is SVGIG (reference sequence). The CDR3 protein is CAWGGTGVTDTQYF. The CDR3 DNA is TGTGCCTGGGGGGGGACAGGGGTCACAGATACGCAGTATTTT. Looking up the rest from reference TRBV30 and TRBJ2-3 gives the full variable domain: SQTIHQWPATLVQPVGSPLSLECTVEGTSNPNLYWYRQAAGRGLQLLFYSVGIGQISSEVPQNLSASRPQDRQFILSSKKLLLSDSGFYLCAWGGTGVTDTQYFGPGTRLTVL.

V usage is TRBV6-1 and J usage is TRBJ1-3; the D gene is possibly TRBD1 (5 bases). Germline CDR1 is MNHNS and CDR2 is SASEGT. The V end lost 4 bases, the J end lost 1 base, and 14 bases lay between the germline ends. This CDR3 region has 16 residues. This chain's CDR3 is CASSGSWGGSGNTIYF. As DNA, the CDR3 is TGTGCCAGCAGTGGGAGCTGGGGGGGGTCTGGAAACACCATATATTTT.

The gene calls are TRBV20-1 and TRBJ2-7; TRBD1 aligns across 8 bases. The CDR3 length is 14 residues. J gave up 3 bases and V 2 bases, and 6 bases lay outside the gene matches. Per the germline V gene, CDR1 is DFQATT and CDR2 is SNEGSKA (reference sequence). CDR3 sequence reads: CSARLTGGNYEQYF. The CDR3 DNA reads TGCAGTGCTAGACTCACAGGGGGGAACTACGAGCAGTACTTC.

The rearrangement uses TRBV13 and TRBJ2-2; 10 nucleotides agree with TRBD2. The V and J ends lost 4 bases and 1 base, in that order; junction bases with no gene match: 3. The length of the CDR3 is 16 residues. The germline V gene encodes CDR1 PRHDT and CDR2 FYEKMQ (reference sequence). The CDR3: CASSSGLAQNTGELFF. In nucleotides, the CDR3 is TGTGCCAGCAGCTCGGGACTAGCGCAGAACACCGGGGAGCTGTTTTTT.

This clonotype was seen a few times. The J gene is TRBJ1-5, the V gene TRBV20-1; 9 nucleotides line up with TRBD1. V shed 6 bases, J shed 6 bases, and the junction held 6 bases outside the gene matches. CDR3 length: 13 residues. Per the germline V gene, CDR1 is DFQATT and CDR2 is SNEGSKA (reference sequence). The CDR3 here is CSARTGDGQPQHF. Here the CDR3 DNA reads TGCAGTGCCCGGACAGGGGATGGTCAGCCCCAGCATTTT.

This clonotype was seen many times. The chain joins TRBV7-3 to TRBJ2-4; 8 nucleotides agree with TRBD2. The CDR3 contains 13 residues. CDR1 SGHTA and CDR2 FQGTGA come from the germline V gene. Trimming removed 5 bases from V and 9 bases from J; junction bases left unmatched: 6. CDR3 amino acids: CASSPRGGGIQYF. Written as DNA, the CDR3 is TGTGCCAGCAGCCCCCGGGGGGGGGGCATTCAGTACTTC.

This clonotype came up a few times. The V call is TRBV7-2, the J call TRBJ2-6; perhaps TRBD2 as D (5 bases). Per germline, CDR1 SGHTA and CDR2 FQGNSA. The V end was cut by 0 bases, the J end by 1 base, with 7 bases between. CDR3 length: 16 residues. CDR3 bases: TGTGCCAGCAGCTTAGCTCCGGGGTCTGGGGCCAACGTCCTGACTTTC. Its translation is CASSLAPGSGANVLTF.

The chain combines TRBV4-3 with TRBJ2-7; D remains ambiguous. V lost 1 base and J lost 2, with 15 bases in between. Germline-derived CDR1 and CDR2 are LGHNA and YSLEER. This CDR3 comprises 16 residues. CDR3 nucleotide sequence: TGCGCCAGCAGCCAAGCGTCCGGCGTTGGTACCTACGAGCAGTACTTC. Its protein is CASSQASGVGTYEQYF.

The chain uses TRBV11-2 and TRBJ1-2; TRBD1 might be the D (6 bases). Trimming cost V 5 bases and J 2 bases, with 12 bases left between them. Germline V gives CDR1 SGHAT, CDR2 FQNNGV. The CDR3 extends over 14 amino acids. The CDR3 sequence: CASSRGGQNYGYTF. Written as DNA, the CDR3 is TGTGCCAGCAGCCGTGGGGGACAAAACTATGGCTACACCTTC.